These 28 T cell receptor beta chains originate from one sample sequenced in a study of CD8 T cells in Susac syndrome. An input of roughly 0.5 to 1 ug of RNA was subjected to reverse transcription using random hexamers. In TCRdb, the immunoSEQ multiplex PCR reads were re-called with MiXCR into one record per CDR3 protein. Seen here are about 23,000 distinct CDR3 sequences, 85% to 95% observed once, and the top ten hold 0.55% to 0.75%. Material for sequencing was CD8+ T cells from PBMCs. The receptors stem from a human donor with Susac syndrome.

The chain carries TRBV4-1 and TRBJ2-1; 7 bases align to TRBD2. V was clipped by 1 base and J by 0 bases; unmatched bases: 6. Germline V lookup: CDR1 MGHRA, CDR2 YSYEKL. This CDR3 is built from 17 residues. The CDR3 nucleotides are TGCGCCAGCAGCCAAGGATGGGGAGGGAGCTCCTACAATGAGCAGTTCTTC. Translating it yields CASSQGWGGSSYNEQFF.

The rearrangement links TRBV11-2 to TRBJ1-4; D is undetermined. The V and J ends lost 1 base and 3 bases respectively, with 12 bases between them. Germline CDR1 is SGHAT and CDR2 is FQNNGV. The CDR3 totals 16 residues. The CDR3 loop is CASSLGESEANEKLFF. The CDR3 region has the DNA TGTGCCAGCAGCTTAGGTGAAAGTGAGGCTAATGAAAAACTGTTTTTT.

The chain recombines TRBV29-1 with TRBJ1-2, with D possibly matching TRBD1 (5 bases). The CDR3 covers 12 residues. V was cut by 2 bases and J by 6 bases, with 10 bases left in between. CDR1 and CDR2 (germline): SQVTM, ANQGSEA. The CDR3, as DNA: TGCAGCGTTGAAACCGGGACGCATGGCTACACCTTC. Its protein is CSVETGTHGYTF.

This clonotype was found once. The rearrangement joins TRBV29-1 to TRBJ1-1, with no clear D. The V gene's germline CDR1 is SQVTM and CDR2 ANQGSEA. The CDR3 has 15 amino acids. V dropped 5 bases and J dropped 0 bases, with 16 bases sitting between them. The CDR3 DNA sequence: TGCAGCGTTATGGGCCGCCTTCTCATGAACACTGAAGCTTTCTTT. The encoded protein is CSVMGRLLMNTEAFF. The full variable domain, its missing parts supplied by reference TRBV29-1 and TRBJ1-1, is SAVISQKPSRDICQRGTSLTIQCQVDSQVTMMFWYRQQPGQSLTLIATANQGSEATYESGFVIDKFPISRPNLTFSTLTVSNMSPEDSSIYLCSVMGRLLMNTEAFFGQGTRLTVV.

In this sample, this clonotype turned up a few times. V and J are TRBV27 and TRBJ2-7; 9 positions agree with TRBD1. Germline V gives CDR1 MNHEY, CDR2 SMNVEV (reference sequence). CDR3 length: 14 residues. The V gene end was trimmed by 5 bases and the J gene end by 2 bases; junction bases not matched to a gene: 4. The CDR3 region is CASSGTGRPYEQYF. In DNA form, the CDR3 reads TGTGCCAGCAGTGGGACAGGGCGCCCCTACGAGCAGTACTTC.

The chain uses TRBV7-2 and TRBJ2-5; 7 bases are shared with TRBD2. Trimming at V came to 1 base and at J to 5 bases, leaving 7 bases not matched to a gene. The CDR3 has 15 residues. Looked up from germline, CDR1 is SGHTA and CDR2 is FQGNSA. CDR3 sequence: CASSLVVLAQETQYF. DNA for the CDR3: TGTGCCAGCAGCTTAGTCGTACTAGCGCAGGAGACCCAGTACTTC.

This chain uses TRBV5-4 with TRBJ2-5; D call uncertain. CDR1 and CDR2 (germline): SGHNT, YYREEE (reference sequence). The length of the CDR3 is 15 residues. With 0 bases removed from V and 5 bases from J, the gap between germline ends came to 14 bases. Written as DNA, the CDR3 is TGTGCCAGCAGCTTGGGGGTCCAAGCAACCGAGACCCAGTACTTC. Its protein is CASSLGVQATETQYF.

The chain recombines TRBV4-1 with TRBJ2-5; a possible D gene is TRBD2 (5 bases). The germline CDR1 and CDR2 sequences are MGHRA and YSYEKL. This CDR3 comprises 15 residues. V lost 4 bases and J lost 2, with 14 bases in between. CDR3 DNA sequence: TGCGCCAGCAGCCGAATCAACCGGGGTCAAGAGACCCAGTACTTC. This codes for CASSRINRGQETQYF.

The gene calls are TRBV4-1 and TRBJ2-5; the match to TRBD2 covers 8 bases. CDR3 length equals 17 residues. The junction had 10 bases not matched to a gene; V was cut back by 0 bases and J by 4 bases. CDR1 and CDR2 (germline): MGHRA, YSYEKL. The CDR3 region is CASSQDNTGGAPETQYF. The CDR3 nucleotides are TGCGCCAGCAGCCAAGATAATACCGGGGGGGCCCCAGAGACCCAGTACTTC.

The chain joins TRBV25-1 to TRBJ1-5, with D maybe TRBD1 (5 bases). Looked up from germline, CDR1 is MGHDK and CDR2 is SYGVNS. The V gene lost 2 bases and the J gene lost 3 bases, with 11 bases spanning the gap. This CDR3 spans 15 amino acids. CDR3 in amino acids: CASSEEGRDNQPQHF. CDR3 DNA: TGTGCCAGCAGTGAAGAGGGCAGGGACAATCAGCCCCAGCATTTT.

V is TRBV7-9 and J is TRBJ1-1, with D tentatively TRBD1 (5 bases). From germline, CDR1 is SEHNR and CDR2 FQNEAQ (reference sequence). CDR3 length equals 17 residues. Trimming stripped 4 bases from V and 0 bases from J, with 18 bases between. CDR3 coding DNA: TGTGCCAGCAGCTCGTGGGATACACCAGGGATGAACACTGAAGCTTTCTTT. Translated, it gives CASSSWDTPGMNTEAFF.

The rearrangement links TRBV7-8 to TRBJ2-7; 8 bases align to TRBD2. Germline V gene lookup returns CDR1 SGHVS and CDR2 FQNEAQ. This CDR3 region has 15 residues. The J segment lost 3 bases and the V segment lost 5 bases, leaving 9 bases of the junction unmatched. For the CDR3, the DNA is TGTGCCAGCAGCATAAACGGCGGGGGGCTCTACGAGCAGTACTTC. Translating gives CASSINGGGLYEQYF.

This clonotype showed up just once. V usage is TRBV3-1 and J usage is TRBJ2-5, with TRBD2 matching over 8 bases. Per the germline V gene, CDR1 is LGHDT and CDR2 is YNNKEL (reference sequence). CDR3 size: 13 residues. Germline trimming cut 3 bases from V and 6 bases from J; bases unmatched to any gene: 3. CDR3 amino acids: CASSQVAGKTQYF. The CDR3 coding sequence is TGTGCCAGCAGCCAGGTAGCGGGGAAGACCCAGTACTTC.

V and J are TRBV28 and TRBJ1-1, with 8 positions matching TRBD1. This CDR3 has 14 amino acids. J lost 5 bases, V lost 4 bases, and 6 bases had no gene match. Germline CDR1 reads MDHEN; CDR2 reads SYDVKM. Here the CDR3 reads CASSWTGYLTEAFF. CDR3 in DNA: TGTGCCAGCAGTTGGACAGGGTATTTGACTGAAGCTTTCTTT.

The chain links TRBV7-9 to TRBJ2-7, with a weak D call TRBD2 (5 bases). The germline gives CDR1 SEHNR, CDR2 FQNEAQ (reference sequence). This CDR3 contains 13 residues. The V end lost 4 bases, the J end lost 1 base, and 8 bases lay between the germline ends. The CDR3 is CASSYPGSYEQYF. The CDR3 nucleotides are TGTGCCAGCAGCTACCCGGGGTCCTACGAGCAGTACTTC.

The genes are TRBV6-2 or TRBV6-3 and TRBJ1-4; 8 nucleotides match TRBD1. The CDR3 has 13 amino acids. The germline V gene has CDR1 MNHEY and CDR2 SVGEGT. V dropped 8 bases and J dropped 8; count of bases not matched to a gene: 7. The CDR3 DNA sequence: TGTGCCAGCTGGGAGTCAGGGGGCGAAAAACTGTTTTTT. It codes for CASWESGGEKLFF.

CDR3 bases: TGCAGCGTTGTGTGGGGAGACAAATACAATGAGCAGTTCTTC. Translated: CSVVWGDKYNEQFF. This rearrangement joins TRBV29-1 to TRBJ2-1; D may be TRBD2 (5 bases). Trimming stripped 4 bases from V and 4 bases from J, with 14 bases between. Per the germline V gene, CDR1 is SQVTM and CDR2 is ANQGSEA. This CDR3 is built from 14 residues.

The rearrangement uses TRBV7-3 and TRBJ2-1; tentatively, D is TRBD1 or TRBD2 (5 bases each). The V end was cut by 2 bases, the J end by 9 bases, with 8 bases between. Germline CDR1 reads SGHTA; CDR2 reads FQGTGA. The CDR3 contains 12 residues. The CDR3 region is CASSLGTGEQFF. CDR3 nucleotide sequence: TGTGCCAGCAGCTTAGGGACGGGTGAGCAGTTCTTC. The complete variable domain, with remaining parts taken from reference TRBV7-3 and TRBJ2-1, reads GAGVSQTPSNKVTEKGKYVELRCDPISGHTALYWYRQSLGQGPEFLIYFQGTGAADDSGLPNDRFFAVRPEGSVSTLKIQRTERGDSAVYLCASSLGTGEQFFGPGTRLTVL.

V and J are TRBV6-5 and TRBJ2-7; a weak D match, TRBD2 (6 bases). Germline V gene sequence: CDR1 MNHEY, CDR2 SVGAGI. The ends were cut back, 1 base at V and 3 bases at J, with 13 bases in the middle. CDR3 length: 15 amino acids. CDR3 amino acids: CASSYWGETGYEQYF. CDR3 coding DNA: TGTGCCAGCAGTTACTGGGGGGAAACGGGCTACGAGCAGTACTTC.

The chain has TRBV7-2 and TRBJ2-3, with TRBD1 matching 8 bases. CDR1 SGHTA and CDR2 FQGNSA come from the germline V gene. This CDR3 is built from 13 residues. V trimming: 6 bases; J trimming: 5 bases; junction bases outside the gene matches: 4. The CDR3 is CASRSTGVDTQYF. DNA of the CDR3: TGTGCCAGCAGGTCGACAGGGGTAGATACGCAGTATTTT.

The V gene is TRBV29-1, the J gene TRBJ2-7; 11 bases line up with TRBD1. Trimming at V came to 2 bases and at J to 5 bases, leaving 5 bases not matched to a gene. Per the germline V gene, CDR1 is SQVTM and CDR2 is ANQGSEA. The CDR3 has 14 residues. The CDR3 region has the DNA TGCAGCGTTGAAATGGGACAGGGGGGCGACGAGCAGTACTTC. Translated: CSVEMGQGGDEQYF.

Only one count was recorded for this clonotype. V is TRBV10-3 and J is TRBJ2-1, with 14 bases lining up with TRBD2. The CDR3 has 15 amino acids. Looked up from germline, CDR1 is ENHRY and CDR2 is SYGVKD. J was trimmed by 8 bases and V by 0 bases; bases with no gene match: 0. The chain's CDR3 is CAISESGLAGDEQFF. CDR3 nucleotide sequence: TGTGCCATCAGTGAGTCGGGACTAGCGGGGGATGAGCAGTTCTTC.

This chain uses TRBV7-9 with TRBJ2-3; TRBD2 is a possible D gene (5 bases). Trimming cost V 4 bases and J 0 bases, with 11 bases left between them. This CDR3 spans 15 amino acids. Germline CDR1 and CDR2: SEHNR and FQNEAQ (reference sequence). In nucleotides, the CDR3 is TGTGCCAGCAGCTCCACTAGTTGGAGCACAGATACGCAGTATTTT. The encoded protein is CASSSTSWSTDTQYF.

This chain joins TRBV30 and TRBJ2-7; the D gene is possibly TRBD2 (5 bases). Germline CDR1 reads GTSNPN; CDR2 reads SVGIG (reference sequence). The CDR3 is 14 amino acids. The V and J ends lost 0 bases and 3 bases respectively, with 12 bases between them. CDR3 residues: CAWSVRDLNYEQYF. CDR3 nucleotide sequence: TGTGCCTGGAGTGTACGGGATCTCAACTACGAGCAGTACTTC.

The gene calls are TRBV3-1 and TRBJ1-1; D remains ambiguous. Trimming pared 6 bases from V and 3 bases from J, leaving 11 bases between. This CDR3 region has 13 residues. Germline lookup yields CDR1 LGHDT and CDR2 YNNKEL (reference sequence). This CDR3 is CASSLVLYTEAFF. Written as DNA, the CDR3 is TGTGCCAGCAGTCTCGTATTATACACTGAAGCTTTCTTT.

The chain combines TRBV4-2 with TRBJ2-7; the D gene is possibly TRBD1 (5 bases). The V and J ends lost 1 base and 4 bases respectively, with 11 bases between them. Germline values: CDR1 LGHNA, CDR2 YNFKEQ. This CDR3 contains 14 residues. The CDR3 spells CASSQVDSAYEQYF. CDR3 in DNA: TGTGCCAGCAGCCAAGTTGACAGCGCGTACGAGCAGTACTTC.

This clonotype was seen a single time. The V call is TRBV27, the J call TRBJ2-3; 13 bases match TRBD2. The ends lost 5 bases at V and 6 bases at J; junction bases unmatched: 8. The CDR3 runs 16 residues. The V gene's germline CDR1 is MNHEY and CDR2 SMNVEV (reference sequence). CDR3 sequence reads: CASSPSTSGGPDTQYF. The CDR3 DNA follows: TGTGCCAGCAGTCCTTCGACTAGCGGGGGGCCTGATACGCAGTATTTT.

The chain recombines TRBV7-3 with TRBJ2-1; no firm D call. Deletions cut 1 base from V and 9 bases from J, with 10 bases between. Germline V gene data show CDR1 as SGHTA and CDR2 as FQGTGA. The CDR3 has 13 amino acids. CDR3 residues: CASSLKPPGEQFF. CDR3 DNA: TGTGCCAGCAGCTTAAAGCCTCCGGGTGAGCAGTTCTTC.